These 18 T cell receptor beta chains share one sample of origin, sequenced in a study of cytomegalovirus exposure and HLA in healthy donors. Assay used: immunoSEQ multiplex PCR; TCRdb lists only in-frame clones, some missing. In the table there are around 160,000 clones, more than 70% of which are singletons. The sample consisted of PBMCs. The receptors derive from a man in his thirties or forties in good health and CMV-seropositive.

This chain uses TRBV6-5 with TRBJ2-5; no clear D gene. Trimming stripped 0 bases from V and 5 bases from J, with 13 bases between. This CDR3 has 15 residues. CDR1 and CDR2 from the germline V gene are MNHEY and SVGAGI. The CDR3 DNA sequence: TGTGCCAGCAGTTACTCGATGGAGATCTCCGAGACCCAGTACTTC. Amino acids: CASSYSMEISETQYF.

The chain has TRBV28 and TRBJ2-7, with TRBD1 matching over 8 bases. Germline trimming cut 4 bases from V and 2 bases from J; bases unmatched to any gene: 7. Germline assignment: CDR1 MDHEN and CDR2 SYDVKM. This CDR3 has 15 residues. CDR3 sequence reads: CASSSGTGKAYEQYF. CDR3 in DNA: TGTGCCAGCAGTTCCGGGACAGGCAAGGCCTACGAGCAGTACTTC.

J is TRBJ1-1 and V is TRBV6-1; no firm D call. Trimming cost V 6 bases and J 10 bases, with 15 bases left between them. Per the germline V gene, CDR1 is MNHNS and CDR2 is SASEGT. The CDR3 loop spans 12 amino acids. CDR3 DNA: TGTGCCAGCAGGATAGACGGGGTTAGAGCTTTCTTT. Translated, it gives CASRIDGVRAFF.

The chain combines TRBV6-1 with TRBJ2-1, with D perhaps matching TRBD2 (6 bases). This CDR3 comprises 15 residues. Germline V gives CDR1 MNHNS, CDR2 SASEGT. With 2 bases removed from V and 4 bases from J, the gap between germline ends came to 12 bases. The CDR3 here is CASSERGAIYNEQFF. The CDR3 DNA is TGTGCCAGCAGTGAACGCGGGGCTATTTACAATGAGCAGTTCTTC.

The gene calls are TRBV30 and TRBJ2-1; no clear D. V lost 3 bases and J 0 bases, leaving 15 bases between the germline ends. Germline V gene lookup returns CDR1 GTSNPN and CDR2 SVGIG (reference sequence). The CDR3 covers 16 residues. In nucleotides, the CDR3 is TGTGCCTGGAGAGAACGTGGGCCTGTCTCCTACAATGAGCAGTTCTTC. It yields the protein CAWRERGPVSYNEQFF.

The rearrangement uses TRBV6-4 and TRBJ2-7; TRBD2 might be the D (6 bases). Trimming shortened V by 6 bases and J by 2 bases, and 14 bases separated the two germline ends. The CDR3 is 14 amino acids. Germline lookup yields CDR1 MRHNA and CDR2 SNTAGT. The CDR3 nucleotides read TGTGCCAGCAGGGGGAGGAAGGGCCCCTACGAGCAGTACTTC. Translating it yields CASRGRKGPYEQYF.

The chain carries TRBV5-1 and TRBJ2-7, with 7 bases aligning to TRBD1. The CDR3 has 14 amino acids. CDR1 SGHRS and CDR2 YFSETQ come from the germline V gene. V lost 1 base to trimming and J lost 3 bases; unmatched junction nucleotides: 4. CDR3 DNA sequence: TGCGCCAGCAGCTTGACAGGGGTTAGCTACGAGCAGTACTTC. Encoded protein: CASSLTGVSYEQYF.

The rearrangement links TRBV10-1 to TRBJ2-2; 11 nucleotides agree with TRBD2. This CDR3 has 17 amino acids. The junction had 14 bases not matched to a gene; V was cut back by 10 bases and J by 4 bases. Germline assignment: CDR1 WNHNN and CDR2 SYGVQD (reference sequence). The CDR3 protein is CANHMGEGLAGTGELFF. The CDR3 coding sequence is TGCGCCAACCACATGGGGGAAGGACTAGCGGGCACCGGGGAGCTGTTTTTT.

CDR3 in amino acids: CASSLRTSGATDTQYF. DNA for the CDR3: TGTGCCAGCAGCCTGCGGACTAGCGGGGCCACAGATACGCAGTATTTT. This sequence joins TRBV7-6 and TRBJ2-3, with TRBD2 matching over 12 bases. This CDR3 contains 16 residues. V shed 5 bases, J shed 2 bases, and the junction held 5 bases outside the gene matches. Per germline, CDR1 SGHVS and CDR2 FNYEAQ.

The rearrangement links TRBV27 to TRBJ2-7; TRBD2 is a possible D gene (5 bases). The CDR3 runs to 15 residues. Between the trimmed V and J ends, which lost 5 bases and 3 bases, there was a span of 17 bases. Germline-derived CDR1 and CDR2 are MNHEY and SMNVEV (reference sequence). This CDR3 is CASSAETLGSYEQYF. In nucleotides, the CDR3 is TGTGCCAGCAGTGCCGAAACTCTAGGGAGCTACGAGCAGTACTTC.

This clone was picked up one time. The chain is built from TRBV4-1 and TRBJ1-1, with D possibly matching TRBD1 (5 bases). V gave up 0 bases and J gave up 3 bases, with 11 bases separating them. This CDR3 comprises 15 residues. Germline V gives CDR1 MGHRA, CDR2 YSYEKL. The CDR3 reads CASSQEKGRDTEAFF. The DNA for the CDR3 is TGCGCCAGCAGCCAAGAAAAGGGGAGGGACACTGAAGCTTTCTTT.

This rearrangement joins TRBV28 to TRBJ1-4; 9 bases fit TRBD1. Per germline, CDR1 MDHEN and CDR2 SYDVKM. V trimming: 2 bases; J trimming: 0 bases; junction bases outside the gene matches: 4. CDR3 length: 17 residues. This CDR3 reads CASSLGTGPATNEKLFF. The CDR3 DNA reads TGTGCCAGCAGTTTAGGGACAGGGCCGGCAACTAATGAAAAACTGTTTTTT. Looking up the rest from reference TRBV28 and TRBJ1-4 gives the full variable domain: DVKVTQSSRYLVKRTGEKVFLECVQDMDHENMFWYRQDPGLGLRLIYFSYDVKMKEKGDIPEGYSVSREKKERFSLILESASTNQTSMYLCASSLGTGPATNEKLFFGSGTQLSVL.

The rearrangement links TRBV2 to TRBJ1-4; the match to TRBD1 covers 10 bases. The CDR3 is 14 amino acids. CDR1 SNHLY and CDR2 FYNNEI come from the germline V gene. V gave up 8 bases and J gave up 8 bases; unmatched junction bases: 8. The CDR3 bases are TGTGCCAGCGGCCGGGACAGGGGAAGGGAAAAACTGTTTTTT. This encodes CASGRDRGREKLFF.

CDR3 protein: CASSVASTSADTQYF. The CDR3 DNA sequence: TGTGCCAGCAGCGTCGCTAGCACCTCTGCAGATACGCAGTATTTT. The chain links TRBV7-2 to TRBJ2-3, with D perhaps matching TRBD2 (5 bases). The CDR3 runs 15 residues. V lost 5 bases to trimming and J lost 4 bases, with 16 bases between them. Germline V gives CDR1 SGHTA, CDR2 FQGNSA.

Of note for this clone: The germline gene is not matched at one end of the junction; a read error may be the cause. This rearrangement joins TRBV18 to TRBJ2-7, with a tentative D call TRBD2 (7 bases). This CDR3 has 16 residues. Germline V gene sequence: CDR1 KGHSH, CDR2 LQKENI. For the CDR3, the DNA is TGTGCCAGCTCACCGGAGCAAGTGGGGGGGCCGACCTCCCTAGACTTC. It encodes CASSPEQVGGPTSLDF.

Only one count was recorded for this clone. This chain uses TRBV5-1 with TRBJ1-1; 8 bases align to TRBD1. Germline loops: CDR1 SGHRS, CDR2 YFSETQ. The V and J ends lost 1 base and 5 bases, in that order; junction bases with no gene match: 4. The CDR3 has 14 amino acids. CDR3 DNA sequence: TGCGCCAGCAGCTTGACAGGGGGGCGTACTGAAGCTTTCTTT. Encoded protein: CASSLTGGRTEAFF.

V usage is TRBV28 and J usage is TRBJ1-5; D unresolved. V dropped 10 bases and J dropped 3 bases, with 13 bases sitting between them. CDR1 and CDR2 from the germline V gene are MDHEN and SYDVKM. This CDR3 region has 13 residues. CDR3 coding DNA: TGTGCCACCAGGCTTTACAACAATCAGCCCCAGCATTTT. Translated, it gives CATRLYNNQPQHF. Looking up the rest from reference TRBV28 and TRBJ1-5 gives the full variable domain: DVKVTQSSRYLVKRTGEKVFLECVQDMDHENMFWYRQDPGLGLRLIYFSYDVKMKEKGDIPEGYSVSREKKERFSLILESASTNQTSMYLCATRLYNNQPQHFGDGTRLSIL.

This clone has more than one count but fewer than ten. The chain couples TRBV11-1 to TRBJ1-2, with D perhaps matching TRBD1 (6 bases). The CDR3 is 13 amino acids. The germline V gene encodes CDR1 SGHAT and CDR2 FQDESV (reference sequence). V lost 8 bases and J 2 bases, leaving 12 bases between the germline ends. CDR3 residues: CASGRQENYGYTF. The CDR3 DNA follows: TGTGCCAGCGGCAGACAGGAAAACTATGGCTACACCTTC.